This T cell receptor beta chain was found in a study of blood T cell repertoires in COVID-19. Sequencing used immunoSEQ multiplex PCR; TCRdb keeps in-frame clones, though not all of them. The sample holds some 45,000 clones, approximately 80% seen once. The CDR3 covers 14 residues. Trimming removed 10 bases at V and 8 bases at J, with 23 bases between. CDR1 is MNHEY and CDR2 is SVGAGI in the germline V gene. What was sequenced was peripheral blood. The chain uses TRBV6-5 and TRBJ1-2; D perhaps matches TRBD1 (5 bases). The source is a woman aged 55-75 years with acute or convalescent COVID-19. The CDR3 sequence is CATLDGGRMRGYTF. Here the CDR3 DNA reads TGTGCCACCCTGGACGGGGGGAGGATGAGGGGCTACACCTTC.